This T cell receptor (beta chain) was retrieved from a study of persistence of HIV-infected CD4 T cells. This nonspecific control used anti-CD3/anti-CD28 bead stimulation of CD4+ T cells. Sorting of responding CD4+ T cells relied on upregulated CD40 ligand together with CD69. V lost 4 bases and J lost 0, with 16 bases in between. From germline, CDR1 is LGHNA and CDR2 YNFKEQ. There are 16 residues in the CDR3. This clone was recorded a few times. Its antigen is unknown. The immunoSEQ assay was version 4, run in survey mode. The protocol was immunoSEQ multiplex PCR, while the TCRdb copy is restricted to in-frame clones and leaves out a portion. The repertoire holds about 45,000 clones, with roughly 92% as singletons.

This sample comprised CD4+ T cells sorted from PBMCs after roughly 19-hour stimulation, obtained from a patient who received antiretroviral therapy. This TCR was sampled from an adult man with HIV who was CMV-seropositive. This chain links TRBV4-2 with TRBJ2-7; perhaps TRBD1 as D (7 bases). CDR3 residues: CASSRLRGESSYEQYF. The CDR3 DNA is TGTGCCAGCAGCCGGCTCAGGGGGGAGAGCTCCTACGAGCAGTACTTC.